This entry concerns a single T cell receptor (beta chain). The entry originates in a study of glioma-infiltrating T cells after dendritic cell vaccination. Turning to the study itself: Patients received autologous tumor lysate-pulsed dendritic cell vaccination between about 2002 and 2013.

Sequencing was performed with immunoSEQ multiplex PCR; in TCRdb, only in-frame clones are kept and a portion is missing. The table shows fewer than 85,000 clones, with more than 65% occurring only once. The V end was cut by 3 bases, the J end by 0 bases, with 6 bases between. This CDR3 has 15 residues. Germline V gene data show CDR1 as MDHEN and CDR2 as SYDVKM. The sequence was collected from a human donor with glioblastoma. Sequenced here: blood, sampled before dendritic cell vaccination. V and J are TRBV28 and TRBJ2-6; no clear D. The CDR3 DNA sequence: TGTGCCAGCAGTTTGCAGTTCTCTGGGGCCAACGTCCTGACTTTC. Translation: CASSLQFSGANVLTF.